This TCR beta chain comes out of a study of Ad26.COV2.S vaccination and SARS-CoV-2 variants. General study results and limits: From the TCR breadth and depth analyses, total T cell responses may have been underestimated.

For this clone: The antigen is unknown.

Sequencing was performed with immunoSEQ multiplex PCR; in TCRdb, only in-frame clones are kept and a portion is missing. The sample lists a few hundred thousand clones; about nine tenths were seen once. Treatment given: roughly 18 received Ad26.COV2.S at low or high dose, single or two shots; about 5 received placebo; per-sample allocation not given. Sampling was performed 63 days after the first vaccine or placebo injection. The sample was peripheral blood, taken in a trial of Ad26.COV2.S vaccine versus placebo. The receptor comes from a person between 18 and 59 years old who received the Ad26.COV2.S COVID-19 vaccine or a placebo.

The CDR3 bases are TGTGCCAGCAGCCAAGGACTAGCGGGAAACACAGATACGCAGTATTTT. Translation gives CASSQGLAGNTDTQYF. The chain couples TRBV4-2 to TRBJ2-3; TRBD2 agrees at 11 bases. This CDR3 is built from 16 residues. Trimming cost V 1 base and J 2 bases; bases outside gene matches: 2. Germline lookup yields CDR1 LGHNA and CDR2 YNFKEQ.